The 32 T cell receptor beta chains presented below share a single source sample, sequenced in a study of blood T cell repertoires in COVID-19. Only in-frame clones appear in the TCRdb table, and some are missing; sequencing was by immunoSEQ multiplex PCR. The table shows around 350,000 clones, with around 87% occurring only once. Sequenced: peripheral blood. The origin of the receptors is a human donor in a cohort sampled during active COVID-19.

This clone was counted once. The V call is TRBV15, the J call TRBJ2-7; the D gene is possibly TRBD2 (5 bases). The CDR3 runs to 13 residues. The germline V gene encodes CDR1 LNHNV and CDR2 YYDKDF (reference sequence). Trimming shortened V by 1 base and J by 3 bases, and 7 bases separated the two germline ends. CDR3 sequence: CATSRAGFYEQYF. Here the CDR3 DNA reads TGTGCCACCAGCAGAGCGGGGTTCTACGAGCAGTACTTC.

V gene TRBV7-3 combines with J gene TRBJ2-6; 7 nucleotides agree with TRBD1. Germline loops: CDR1 SGHTA, CDR2 FQGTGA. The CDR3 has 16 residues. The J segment lost 4 bases and the V segment lost 2 bases, leaving 5 bases of the junction unmatched. CDR3 residues: CASSLGTATGANVLTF. CDR3 coding DNA: TGTGCCAGCAGCTTAGGGACAGCAACCGGGGCCAACGTCCTGACTTTC.

The V gene is TRBV19, the J gene TRBJ2-2, with TRBD2 as a possible D gene (6 bases). Trimming shortened V by 10 bases and J by 5 bases, and 14 bases separated the two germline ends. The CDR3 has 13 residues. Germline V lookup: CDR1 LNHDA, CDR2 SQIVND (reference sequence). The CDR3 sequence: CATRDFTTGELFF. The CDR3 nucleotides read TGTGCCACGCGGGACTTTACAACCGGGGAGCTGTTTTTT.

This chain uses TRBV4-1 with TRBJ1-2, with D possibly matching TRBD1 (5 bases). V was pared by 4 bases and J by 7 bases, with 19 bases between. From germline, CDR1 is MGHRA and CDR2 YSYEKL. CDR3 length: 15 residues. The CDR3 sequence: CASSRTGVKSRGYTF. For the CDR3, the DNA is TGCGCCAGCAGCCGGACGGGGGTAAAAAGTCGTGGCTACACCTTC.

This sequence joins TRBV7-9 and TRBJ2-1; 14 bases are shared with TRBD2. The CDR3 has 17 amino acids. Trimming cost V 4 bases and J 10 bases; bases outside gene matches: 12. The germline V gene has CDR1 SEHNR and CDR2 FQNEAQ (reference sequence). For the CDR3, the DNA is TGTGCCAGCAGCTGGGGACTAGCGGGAGTCCTTGCACTGGAGCAGTTCTTC. Translated, it gives CASSWGLAGVLALEQFF.

Here the CDR3 reads CAISASGGAVDTQYF. As DNA, the CDR3 is TGTGCCATCAGTGCTAGCGGGGGGGCGGTAGATACGCAGTATTTT. The gene calls are TRBV10-3 and TRBJ2-3; 12 bases match TRBD2. There are 15 residues in the CDR3. Germline V gives CDR1 ENHRY, CDR2 SYGVKD. The trim removed 4 bases at V and 5 bases at J, leaving 4 bases unmatched.

V is TRBV5-1 and J is TRBJ1-2, with D possibly TRBD1 on 5 matching bases. Trimming removed 5 bases at V and 3 bases at J, with 11 bases between. Germline V CDR1 and CDR2: SGHRS, YFSETQ. The CDR3 is 13 residues long. CDR3 nucleotide sequence: TGCGCCAGCAGGCAGGGCGATTACTATGGCTACACCTTC. This codes for CASRQGDYYGYTF.

V is TRBV9 and J is TRBJ1-1, with D perhaps TRBD1 (6 bases). Germline lookup yields CDR1 SGDLS and CDR2 YYNGEE. The CDR3 sequence is 15 residues long. V was shortened by 4 bases and J by 4 bases, with 17 bases between the two germline ends. CDR3 protein: CASSPRQEGGTEAFF. DNA for the CDR3: TGTGCCAGCAGCCCAAGACAGGAAGGGGGCACTGAAGCTTTCTTT.

The chain couples TRBV29-1 to TRBJ1-1, with D perhaps matching TRBD1 (6 bases). This CDR3 is 14 amino acids long. V shed 6 bases and J shed 0 bases, with 14 bases lying between them. Germline V gives CDR1 SQVTM, CDR2 ANQGSEA. The chain's CDR3 is CSVARGTMNTEAFF. The DNA for the CDR3 is TGCAGCGTGGCCAGGGGAACCATGAACACTGAAGCTTTCTTT. Supplemented by reference TRBV29-1 and TRBJ1-1, the full variable domain reads SAVISQKPSRDICQRGTSLTIQCQVDSQVTMMFWYRQQPGQSLTLIATANQGSEATYESGFVIDKFPISRPNLTFSTLTVSNMSPEDSSIYLCSVARGTMNTEAFFGQGTRLTVV.

This chain links TRBV30 with TRBJ1-2; D is perhaps TRBD1 (6 bases). This CDR3 spans 13 amino acids. V was shortened by 3 bases and J by 8 bases, with 16 bases between the two germline ends. Germline V gene lookup returns CDR1 GTSNPN and CDR2 SVGIG (reference sequence). The CDR3 bases are TGTGCCTGGAGGAGGGCCGGGACACCCGGCTACACCTTC. It specifies CAWRRAGTPGYTF.

This clone showed up just once. This sequence joins TRBV24-1 and TRBJ1-1, with D unclear. This CDR3 has 11 amino acids. Germline CDR1 reads KGHDR; CDR2 reads SFDVKD. Deletions cut 9 bases from V and 4 bases from J, with 8 bases between. The CDR3 DNA reads TGTGCCACCCTAGGTCCCACTGAAGCTTTCTTT. It translates to CATLGPTEAFF.

The rearrangement uses TRBV19 and TRBJ1-3, with 10 bases that match TRBD1. V was clipped by 5 bases and J by 2 bases; unmatched bases: 3. Germline V gene data show CDR1 as LNHDA and CDR2 as SQIVND (reference sequence). The CDR3 totals 15 residues. CDR3 sequence: CASSRDRGPGNTIYF. CDR3 in DNA: TGTGCCAGTAGTCGCGACAGGGGGCCTGGAAACACCATATATTTT.

The chain joins TRBV6-5 to TRBJ2-3; the match to TRBD2 covers 8 bases. This CDR3 spans 15 amino acids. Germline values: CDR1 MNHEY, CDR2 SVGAGI. The junction had 5 bases not matched to a gene; V was cut back by 2 bases and J by 4 bases. CDR3 coding DNA: TGTGCCAGCAGTTACCTTAGCGGGATCTCAGATACGCAGTATTTT. This codes for CASSYLSGISDTQYF.

The chain's CDR3 is CASSHLQGTDTQYF. The CDR3 coding sequence is TGTGCCAGCAGCCATCTCCAGGGCACAGATACGCAGTATTTT. The J gene is TRBJ2-3, the V gene TRBV7-9, with no clear D. Germline V CDR1 and CDR2: SEHNR, FQNEAQ (reference sequence). The V end was cut by 5 bases, the J end by 1 base, with 10 bases between. The length of the CDR3 is 14 residues. The whole variable domain, filled in from reference TRBV7-9 and TRBJ2-3, reads DTGVSQNPRHKITKRGQNVTFRCDPISEHNRLYWYRQTLGQGPEFLTYFQNEAQLEKSRLLSDRFSAERPKGSFSTLEIQRTEQGDSAMYLCASSHLQGTDTQYFGPGTRLTVL.

As for this clone: The same CDR3 can be traced to other DNA sequences in this sample. The gene calls are TRBV5-1 and TRBJ2-7; 8 bases align to TRBD2. The ends lost 0 bases at V and 2 bases at J; junction bases unmatched: 7. The CDR3 sequence is 16 residues long. Germline lookup yields CDR1 SGHRS and CDR2 YFSETQ. The CDR3 sequence: CASSLAGGGRTYEQYF. The CDR3 DNA reads as TGCGCCAGCAGCTTGGCGGGCGGGGGGCGGACCTACGAGCAGTACTTC.

The chain recombines TRBV2 with TRBJ1-5; D might be TRBD1 (5 bases). Between the trimmed V and J ends, which lost 4 bases and 4 bases, there was a span of 14 bases. The CDR3 runs 15 residues. In germline, CDR1 is SNHLY, CDR2 FYNNEI. CDR3 residues: CASSVSGRDNQPQHF. Here the CDR3 DNA reads TGTGCCAGCAGTGTTTCGGGCAGGGATAATCAGCCCCAGCATTTT.

The genes are TRBV7-2 and TRBJ2-1; D perhaps matches TRBD1 (6 bases). This CDR3 contains 14 residues. CDR1 and CDR2 (germline): SGHTA, FQGNSA. V gave up 6 bases and J gave up 0 bases, with 9 bases separating them. The CDR3 sequence is CASRQGSSYNEQFF. CDR3 in DNA: TGTGCCAGCAGGCAGGGGAGCTCCTACAATGAGCAGTTCTTC.

CDR3 in amino acids: CASSRGQTGYTF. Here the CDR3 DNA reads TGCGCCAGCAGCCGTGGACAAACTGGCTACACCTTC. This sequence joins TRBV5-1 and TRBJ1-2, with D possibly TRBD1 on 5 matching bases. This CDR3 has 12 residues. The V gene lost 4 bases and the J gene lost 7 bases, with 11 bases spanning the gap. The germline V gene encodes CDR1 SGHRS and CDR2 YFSETQ.

This chain uses TRBV4-1 with TRBJ2-2; a weak D match, TRBD2 (6 bases). V was trimmed by 0 bases and J by 3 bases, leaving 8 bases between them. The CDR3 is made up of 15 amino acids. Germline assignment: CDR1 MGHRA and CDR2 YSYEKL. This chain's CDR3 is CASSQEGGDTGELFF. The CDR3 coding sequence is TGCGCCAGCAGCCAAGAGGGGGGAGACACCGGGGAGCTGTTTTTT.

This clone was counted a few times. At the DNA level, this CDR3 is encoded by other sequences in the same sample as well. The chain carries TRBV5-1 and TRBJ1-4; 7 nucleotides match TRBD1. This CDR3 comprises 14 residues. V gave up 0 bases and J gave up 4 bases; unmatched junction bases: 0. Germline V gene sequence: CDR1 SGHRS, CDR2 YFSETQ. The CDR3 is CASSLGQGNEKLFF. The CDR3 coding sequence is TGCGCCAGCAGCTTGGGACAGGGTAATGAAAAACTGTTTTTT.

V is TRBV11-1 and J is TRBJ2-7, with a tentative D call TRBD1 (6 bases). This CDR3 comprises 13 residues. V was cut by 4 bases and J by 2 bases, with 9 bases left in between. Germline values: CDR1 SGHAT, CDR2 FQDESV (reference sequence). CDR3 coding DNA: TGTGCCAGCAGCTCTACAGGGACCTACGAGCAGTACTTC. Protein sequence: CASSSTGTYEQYF.

The chain employs TRBV4-2 and TRBJ2-1; 9 bases are a match to TRBD2. This CDR3 contains 18 residues. J lost 4 bases, V lost 4 bases, and 14 bases had no gene match. From germline, CDR1 is LGHNA and CDR2 YNFKEQ. The CDR3 DNA reads TGTGCCAGCAGCCCATCCGCTAGAGGGCGGGGGGGGTACAATGAGCAGTTCTTC. Protein: CASSPSARGRGGYNEQFF.

This clone was counted once. CDR3 nucleotide sequence: TGTGCCAGCTCACTTTTGGGACAGGGCCAAGAGACCCAGTACTTC. This encodes CASSLLGQGQETQYF. The chain links TRBV18 to TRBJ2-5; the match to TRBD1 covers 9 bases. Trimming removed 4 bases from V and 1 base from J; junction bases left unmatched: 4. CDR1 and CDR2 from the germline V gene are KGHSH and LQKENI. This CDR3 has 15 residues.

This rearrangement joins TRBV18 to TRBJ2-7; TRBD2 matches at 10 bases. The CDR3 length is 17 residues. CDR1 is KGHSH and CDR2 is LQKENI in the germline V gene. V lost 6 bases and J lost 5; bases outside the gene matches: 16. CDR3 nucleotide sequence: TGTGCCAGCTCCCACGGCCAATCTAGCGGGAGTCTCGACGAGCAGTACTTC. This translates into CASSHGQSSGSLDEQYF.

The chain couples TRBV7-9 to TRBJ2-5; D may be TRBD1 (5 bases). Trimming left V 1 base short and J 5 bases short, with 14 bases between. CDR3 length: 15 amino acids. CDR1 SEHNR and CDR2 FQNEAQ come from the germline V gene (reference sequence). CDR3 amino acids: CASSLVAGSYETQYF. The CDR3 DNA reads TGTGCCAGCAGCTTAGTTGCAGGGTCGTACGAGACCCAGTACTTC.

This chain links TRBV5-1 with TRBJ1-2; TRBD1 is a possible D gene (6 bases). V was pared by 0 bases and J by 5 bases, with 17 bases between. Germline CDR1 is SGHRS and CDR2 is YFSETQ. The CDR3 spans 16 residues. CDR3 nucleotide sequence: TGCGCCAGCAGCTTGGCCCAAACGGACAGTGTATATGGCTACACCTTC. It codes for CASSLAQTDSVYGYTF.

Only a few counts were recorded for this clone. The chain couples TRBV30 to TRBJ1-5; D is unresolved. The V end lost 1 base, the J end lost 5 bases, and 9 bases lay between the germline ends. The CDR3 sequence is 13 residues long. Germline CDR1 GTSNPN, CDR2 SVGIG (reference sequence). The CDR3 spells CAWSAPGYQPQHF. The CDR3 DNA follows: TGTGCCTGGAGTGCCCCGGGATATCAGCCCCAGCATTTT.

The V gene is TRBV7-9, the J gene TRBJ1-3, with a tentative D call TRBD1 (6 bases). Trimming shortened V by 1 base and J by 0 bases, and 13 bases separated the two germline ends. CDR3 length: 17 amino acids. Germline V gives CDR1 SEHNR, CDR2 FQNEAQ (reference sequence). Here the CDR3 DNA reads TGTGCCAGCAGCTTAGTTGACAGGCCCTCCTCTGGAAACACCATATATTTT. Protein sequence: CASSLVDRPSSGNTIYF.

This clone came up many times. This sequence joins TRBV7-2 and TRBJ2-5; D remains ambiguous. V was trimmed by 1 base and J by 5 bases, leaving 14 bases between them. Germline values: CDR1 SGHTA, CDR2 FQGNSA. The CDR3 sequence is 15 residues long. CDR3 sequence: CASSLESDQRETQYF. Here the CDR3 DNA reads TGTGCCAGCAGCTTAGAGTCCGACCAGAGGGAGACCCAGTACTTC.

This clone was seen a single time. The V gene is TRBV7-2, the J gene TRBJ2-3, with D maybe TRBD2 (5 bases). The CDR3 loop spans 17 amino acids. The germline V gene encodes CDR1 SGHTA and CDR2 FQGNSA. The germline V and J ends were trimmed by 1 base and 6 bases, with 20 bases remaining between them. The CDR3 nucleotides are TGTGCCAGCAGCTTAGGTAGCGCGGCACTGGCCCCGGATACGCAGTATTTT. It encodes CASSLGSAALAPDTQYF.

The CDR3 reads CASSLSGRASNEQFF. DNA for the CDR3: TGTGCCAGCAGCTTAAGCGGGAGGGCCTCCAATGAGCAGTTCTTC. This chain connects TRBV7-9 to TRBJ2-1; 10 bases fit TRBD2. The V segment lost 2 bases and the J segment 6 bases; nucleotides outside the gene matches: 4. Germline values: CDR1 SEHNR, CDR2 FQNEAQ (reference sequence). CDR3 length equals 15 residues.

This chain joins TRBV19 and TRBJ2-3, with 10 bases matching TRBD2. The CDR3 is made up of 15 amino acids. Per germline, CDR1 LNHDA and CDR2 SQIVND (reference sequence). The ends lost 4 bases at V and 3 bases at J; junction bases unmatched: 4. CDR3 DNA sequence: TGTGCCAGTAGTAGCCCGGGACTAGCGACAGATACGCAGTATTTT. It yields the protein CASSSPGLATDTQYF.